This T cell receptor beta chain was recovered during a study of persistence of HIV-infected CD4 T cells. The CDR3 has 13 amino acids. V was pared by 3 bases and J by 3 bases, with 9 bases between. Germline CDR1 is DFQATT and CDR2 is SNEGSKA (reference sequence). The libraries were made with immunoSEQ version 4 in survey mode. Data came from immunoSEQ multiplex PCR; TCRdb stores just in-frame clones and leaves some out. Among tens of thousands of clones listed, around 80% were seen once. Lysates of CMV-infected fibroblasts at around 9.9 ug/mL stimulated these cells. CD40L-negative CD69-negative CD45RO-high memory CD4+ T cells were sorted as populations depleted of antigen-responding cells. This clone was seen a handful of times. Its antigen is as yet unknown.

V usage is TRBV20-1 and J usage is TRBJ1-5; D gene unclear. This clonotype originated in an adult man with HIV who was CMV-seropositive. Sequenced here: CD4+ T cells sorted from PBMCs after approximately 19-hour stimulation, sampled from a patient who received antiretroviral therapy. The DNA for the CDR3 is TGCAGTGCTAGTGAGGGAAACAATCAGCCCCAGCATTTT. This gives the protein CSASEGNNQPQHF.